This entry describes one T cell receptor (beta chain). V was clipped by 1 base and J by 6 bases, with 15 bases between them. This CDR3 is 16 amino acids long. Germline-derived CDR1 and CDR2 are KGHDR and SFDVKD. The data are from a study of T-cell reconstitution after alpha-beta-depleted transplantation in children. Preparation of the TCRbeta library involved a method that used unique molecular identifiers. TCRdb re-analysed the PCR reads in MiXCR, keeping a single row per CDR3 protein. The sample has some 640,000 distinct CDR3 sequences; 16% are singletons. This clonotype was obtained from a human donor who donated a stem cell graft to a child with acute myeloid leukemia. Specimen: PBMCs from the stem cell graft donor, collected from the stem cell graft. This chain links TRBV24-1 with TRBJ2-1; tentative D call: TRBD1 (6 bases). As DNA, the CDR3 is TGTGCCACCAGTGATTTTGGGGGCCGTATTGTCAATGAGCAGTTCTTC. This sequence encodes CATSDFGGRIVNEQFF.